This T cell receptor (beta chain) was obtained from a study of response to subunit inactivated influenza vaccine. In TCRdb, the RT-PCR reads were re-called with MiXCR into one record per CDR3 protein. The table includes about 570,000 distinct CDR3 sequences, about 11% detected once. V was pared by 8 bases and J by 2 bases, with 10 bases between. From germline, CDR1 is MNHEY and CDR2 SVGEGT. The length of the CDR3 is 12 residues. These sequences were also reported in another study, on T cells expressing NK-cell markers. From that second work: cDNA encoding TCR beta was synthesized via 5'RACE template switching incorporating UMIs. Sorted CD3+CD56-NKG2C+, CD3+CD56+NKG2C- and CD3+CD56+NKG2C+ T cells were the source of the TCR beta repertoires. Among eight sequenced donors, seven carried HCMV seropositivity while one was seronegative. Where several donors were concerned, these clonotypes also led the CD3+CD56-NKG2C+ fraction. Questions lingered over whether expanded NKG2C+ T cell clones were HCMV-specific.

This TCR was recovered from a man aged 50 to 60 who received an inactivated influenza vaccine. The specimen comprised PBMCs from blood, sampled on the day of vaccination. V and J are TRBV6-2 or TRBV6-3 and TRBJ2-7; D gene ambiguous. The CDR3 DNA follows: TGTGCCAGCGGGAAGGTCCCCTACGAGCAGTACTTC. This codes for CASGKVPYEQYF.